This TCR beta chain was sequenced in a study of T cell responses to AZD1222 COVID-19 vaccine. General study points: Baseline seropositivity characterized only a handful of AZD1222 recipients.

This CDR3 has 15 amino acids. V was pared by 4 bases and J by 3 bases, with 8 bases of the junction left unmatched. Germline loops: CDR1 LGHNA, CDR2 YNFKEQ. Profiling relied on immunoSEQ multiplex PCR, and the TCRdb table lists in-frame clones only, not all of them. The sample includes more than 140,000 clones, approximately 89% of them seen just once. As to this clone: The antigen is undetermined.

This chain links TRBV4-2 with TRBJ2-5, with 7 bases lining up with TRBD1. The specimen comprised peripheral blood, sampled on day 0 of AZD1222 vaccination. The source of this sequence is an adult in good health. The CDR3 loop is CASSRLTGLKETQYF. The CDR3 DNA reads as TGTGCCAGCAGCCGCTTGACAGGGTTGAAAGAGACCCAGTACTTC.